Shown below are 21 T cell receptor beta chains from a single sample sequenced in a study of T cells in tuberculosis. Assay used: immunoSEQ multiplex PCR; TCRdb lists only in-frame clones, some missing. The table has 70,000 to 95,000 clones, approximately 90% seen once. Cells were sorted from thawed PBMC rested overnight and stained with GMM-loaded CD1B tetramer, viability dye and anti-CD3. CD1B tetramers were loaded with Rhodococcus equi-derived C32 glucose monomycolate. The sample consisted of CD1b-GMM tetramer-negative cells sorted from PBMCs. The receptors stem from an adult woman with latent tuberculosis.

In this sample, this clone turned up a few times. The chain couples TRBV9 to TRBJ2-1; 9 bases agree with TRBD1. The CDR3 contains 13 residues. V dropped 4 bases and J dropped 9; count of bases not matched to a gene: 5. CDR1 and CDR2 from the germline V gene are SGDLS and YYNGEE. CDR3 sequence (DNA): TGTGCCAGCAGCCCGACGGACAGGGGTGAGCAGTTCTTC. It translates to CASSPTDRGEQFF.

The chain combines TRBV4-1 with TRBJ2-3; 7 bases line up with TRBD2. Germline V CDR1 and CDR2: MGHRA, YSYEKL. V dropped 7 bases and J dropped 0; count of bases not matched to a gene: 7. There are 15 residues in the CDR3. Here the CDR3 reads CASTLLALSTDTQYF. DNA of the CDR3: TGCGCCAGCACCCTACTAGCGCTAAGCACAGATACGCAGTATTTT.

The rearrangement uses TRBV10-1 and TRBJ2-7, with 11 bases aligning to TRBD2. The CDR3 has 17 residues. The trim removed 0 bases at V and 3 bases at J, leaving 7 bases unmatched. Germline values: CDR1 WNHNN, CDR2 SYGVQD (reference sequence). The DNA of the CDR3 is TGCGCCAGCAGTGAGTCCATTGTACTAGCGGGGGACTACGAGCAGTACGTC. This translates into CASSESIVLAGDYEQYV.

Details on this clone: This CDR3 is also generated by other DNA sequences in the sample. The rearrangement joins TRBV27 to TRBJ1-5; 8 nucleotides agree with TRBD1. CDR1 and CDR2 (germline): MNHEY, SMNVEV (reference sequence). The CDR3 has 14 amino acids. The trim removed 3 bases at V and 7 bases at J, leaving 5 bases unmatched. Here the CDR3 reads CASSFISGGQPQHF. The CDR3 bases are TGTGCCAGCAGTTTTATCTCAGGGGGCCAGCCCCAGCATTTT.

This chain joins TRBV7-9 and TRBJ2-5; 7 bases fit TRBD1. CDR1 and CDR2 from the germline V gene are SEHNR and FQNEAQ (reference sequence). V lost 3 bases and J lost 9; bases outside the gene matches: 7. The CDR3 length is 13 residues. The CDR3 bases are TGTGCCAGCAGCTTCACAGGGGTGGAGGCCCAGTACTTC. It encodes CASSFTGVEAQYF.

The chain joins TRBV27 to TRBJ2-1, with TRBD2 matching over 11 bases. This CDR3 spans 17 amino acids. The ends lost 5 bases at V and 4 bases at J; junction bases unmatched: 10. The germline CDR1 and CDR2 sequences are MNHEY and SMNVEV (reference sequence). This CDR3 is CASSTRLAGRAYNEQFF. The CDR3 DNA reads as TGTGCCAGCAGTACCCGACTAGCGGGGAGGGCATACAATGAGCAGTTCTTC.

This clone was detected once. CDR3 in amino acids: CASSSPGQGSTEAFF. As DNA, the CDR3 is TGTGCCAGCAGTTCTCCGGGACAGGGGTCCACTGAAGCTTTCTTT. The V and J genes are TRBV13 and TRBJ1-1, with 10 bases matching TRBD1. Germline loops: CDR1 PRHDT, CDR2 FYEKMQ (reference sequence). V dropped 6 bases and J dropped 4; count of bases not matched to a gene: 8. This CDR3 contains 15 residues.

The rearrangement joins TRBV4-3 to TRBJ2-3; D might be TRBD2 (6 bases). V gave up 0 bases and J gave up 4 bases, with 11 bases separating them. CDR1 and CDR2 from the germline V gene are LGHNA and YSLEER. The CDR3 length is 15 residues. The CDR3 here is CASSQERGGPDTQYF. CDR3 bases: TGCGCCAGCAGCCAAGAGCGGGGCGGCCCAGATACGCAGTATTTT.

The chain couples TRBV19 to TRBJ2-2; D remains ambiguous. The CDR3 is 15 residues long. Germline CDR1 is LNHDA and CDR2 is SQIVND (reference sequence). V lost 1 base to trimming and J lost 4 bases, with 10 bases between them. This chain's CDR3 is CASSIGLVSTGELFF. The CDR3 DNA reads as TGTGCCAGTAGTATAGGGCTGGTCTCCACCGGGGAGCTGTTTTTT.

This clone occurred once. This chain connects TRBV5-1 to TRBJ2-5, with TRBD1 matching over 8 bases. Germline V gene data show CDR1 as SGHRS and CDR2 as YFSETQ. Trimming at V came to 0 bases and at J to 5 bases, leaving 6 bases not matched to a gene. This CDR3 is built from 15 residues. The CDR3 DNA follows: TGCGCCAGCAGCTTGGCGCAGGGGGCGCGGGAGACCCAGTACTTC. Residues: CASSLAQGARETQYF. Full variable domain (rest looked up from reference TRBV5-1 and TRBJ2-5): KAGVTQTPRYLIKTRGQQVTLSCSPISGHRSVSWYQQTPGQGLQFLFEYFSETQRNKGNFPGRFSGRQFSNSRSEMNVSTLELGDSALYLCASSLAQGARETQYFGPGTRLLVL.

This clone has only a few counts. This chain joins TRBV4-3 and TRBJ1-4; 9 bases map to TRBD1. V shed 1 base and J 7 bases; nucleotides not matched to a gene: 4. Germline V gives CDR1 LGHNA, CDR2 YSLEER. This CDR3 is built from 15 residues. CDR3 protein: CASSQVGQGFEKLFF. The CDR3 DNA reads as TGCGCCAGCAGCCAAGTGGGACAGGGTTTTGAAAAACTGTTTTTT.

The J gene is TRBJ1-2, the V gene TRBV6-5; D is uncertain. This CDR3 is 13 amino acids long. The V end was cut by 4 bases, the J end by 7 bases, with 13 bases between. Germline V gene sequence: CDR1 MNHEY, CDR2 SVGAGI. This chain's CDR3 is CASSFTPPGGYTF. The CDR3, as DNA: TGTGCCAGCAGTTTTACCCCCCCGGGTGGCTACACCTTC.

This chain uses TRBV30 with TRBJ2-3, with a tentative D call TRBD2 (7 bases). Germline CDR1 reads GTSNPN; CDR2 reads SVGIG (reference sequence). This CDR3 spans 13 amino acids. The V end was cut by 8 bases, the J end by 4 bases, with 16 bases between. The CDR3 reads CAGGGLPPDTQYF. The CDR3 DNA reads TGTGCCGGGGGGGGGCTCCCTCCAGATACGCAGTATTTT.

This sequence joins TRBV15 and TRBJ2-1, with TRBD2 matching over 7 bases. Losses at the gene ends were 5 bases for V and 3 bases for J; bases not matched to a gene: 16. The CDR3 is 18 amino acids. The germline CDR1 and CDR2 sequences are LNHNV and YYDKDF (reference sequence). CDR3 protein: CATSGRRVAGVFYNEQFF. CDR3 sequence (DNA): TGTGCCACCAGCGGTCGAAGAGTGGCGGGGGTCTTCTACAATGAGCAGTTCTTC.

The chain employs TRBV7-8 and TRBJ2-3; 8 nucleotides align to TRBD2. V lost 3 bases to trimming and J lost 0 bases; unmatched junction nucleotides: 2. This CDR3 contains 15 residues. Germline lookup yields CDR1 SGHVS and CDR2 FQNEAQ. In nucleotides, the CDR3 is TGTGCCAGCAGCTTTTTAGCGGGGAGCACAGATACGCAGTATTTT. Translating it yields CASSFLAGSTDTQYF.

The V gene is TRBV29-1, the J gene TRBJ1-2; possible D gene TRBD1, 5 bases. CDR3 size: 13 residues. Trimming left V 6 bases short and J 4 bases short, with 15 bases between. The V gene's germline CDR1 is SQVTM and CDR2 ANQGSEA. For the CDR3, the DNA is TGCAGCGTGGCCCCAGGGTCGGCCTATGGCTACACCTTC. Translating gives CSVAPGSAYGYTF.

This chain links TRBV4-1 with TRBJ2-1, with 10 bases matching TRBD2. Trimming removed 2 bases from V and 4 bases from J; junction bases left unmatched: 2. CDR1 is MGHRA, CDR2 YSYEKL, per germline. The CDR3 consists of 15 residues. CDR3 bases: TGCGCCAGCAGCCAACTAGCGGGGGATTACAATGAGCAGTTCTTC. This encodes CASSQLAGDYNEQFF.

The chain links TRBV5-6 to TRBJ1-5; 9 bases align to TRBD1. The length of the CDR3 is 13 residues. J gave up 5 bases and V 6 bases, and 3 bases lay outside the gene matches. Germline CDR1 is SGHDT and CDR2 is YYEEEE. CDR3 sequence (DNA): TGTGCCAGCAACTACAGGGGGCATCAGCCCCAGCATTTT. Protein sequence: CASNYRGHQPQHF.

The genes are TRBV6-5 and TRBJ2-3; 8 bases fit TRBD2. Germline CDR1 reads MNHEY; CDR2 reads SVGAGI. V lost 2 bases to trimming and J lost 0 bases; unmatched junction nucleotides: 1. This CDR3 is 15 amino acids long. Written as DNA, the CDR3 is TGTGCCAGCAGTTACCGGGGGGGAAGCACAGATACGCAGTATTTT. Translating gives CASSYRGGSTDTQYF.

The chain joins TRBV7-9 to TRBJ2-5; 15 bases are shared with TRBD2. V lost 5 bases to trimming and J lost 2 bases; unmatched junction nucleotides: 6. Looked up from germline, CDR1 is SEHNR and CDR2 is FQNEAQ (reference sequence). CDR3 length: 17 amino acids. CDR3 in amino acids: CASSPGLAGGLQETQYF. As DNA, the CDR3 is TGTGCCAGCAGCCCGGGACTAGCGGGGGGCCTTCAAGAGACCCAGTACTTC.

V usage is TRBV2 and J usage is TRBJ2-7, with TRBD1 identical over 9 bases. Germline CDR1 is SNHLY and CDR2 is FYNNEI. CDR3 length: 14 amino acids. J was trimmed by 5 bases and V by 5 bases; bases with no gene match: 7. For the CDR3, the DNA is TGTGCCAGCAGTCTTCCGGGACAGGGTAACGAGCAGTACTTC. It specifies CASSLPGQGNEQYF.